What follows is one T cell receptor beta chain and its context. Its antigen remains unidentified. This entry belongs to a study of T-cell reconstitution after alpha-beta-depleted transplantation in children. Findings and caveats of the study: Alpha-beta T cells about two months after transplant reportedly derived from several hundred expanded graft clones. Surviving recipient T cells and intrathymic progenitors accounted for some patients' high TCRbeta diversity at day 60. Diversity and T-cell counts at one year after transplant derived mostly from new T cells.

Using unique molecular identifiers, the investigators prepared the TCRbeta library. TCRdb analysed the PCR reads with MiXCR anew, one entry per CDR3 protein. The table includes fewer than 400,000 distinct CDR3 sequences, roughly 25% detected once. Trimming took off 4 bases at V and 2 bases at J, with 15 bases between the two ends. Germline lookup yields CDR1 MNHNS and CDR2 SASEGT. This CDR3 is built from 15 residues. This clonotype was sampled from a male patient between 5 and 17 years old who had a stem cell transplant for acute lymphoblastic leukemia, so the T cells may come from the graft donor. The rearrangement uses TRBV6-1 and TRBJ2-7; D might be TRBD1 (6 bases). The starting material was PBMCs, mostly from graft donor cells, obtained 180 days after TCRalphabeta/CD19-depleted stem cell transplant. The CDR3 spells CASSGRDNSAYEQYF. As DNA, the CDR3 is TGTGCCAGCAGTGGTCGGGACAATTCTGCCTACGAGCAGTACTTC.